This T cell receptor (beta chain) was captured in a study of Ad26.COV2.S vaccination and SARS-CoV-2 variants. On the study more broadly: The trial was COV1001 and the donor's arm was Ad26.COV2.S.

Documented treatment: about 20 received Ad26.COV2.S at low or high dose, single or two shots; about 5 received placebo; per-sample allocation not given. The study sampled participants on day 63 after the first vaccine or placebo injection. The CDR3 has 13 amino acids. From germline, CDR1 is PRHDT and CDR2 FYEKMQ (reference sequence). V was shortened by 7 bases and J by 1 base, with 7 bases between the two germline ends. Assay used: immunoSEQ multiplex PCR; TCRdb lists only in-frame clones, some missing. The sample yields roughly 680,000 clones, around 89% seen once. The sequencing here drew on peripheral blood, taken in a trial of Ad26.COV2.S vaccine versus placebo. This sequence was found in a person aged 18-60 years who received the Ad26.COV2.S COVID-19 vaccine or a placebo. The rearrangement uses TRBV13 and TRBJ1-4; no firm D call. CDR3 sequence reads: CASTWQTNEKLFF. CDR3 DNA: TGTGCCAGCACTTGGCAAACTAATGAAAAACTGTTTTTT.